This record looks at one T cell receptor beta chain sequence and its context. It lacks a known antigen. Base qualities are not recorded, but no much larger clone differs from it by a single base. This entry belongs to a study of CD8 T cells in ankylosing spondylitis (dated by TCRdb to about 2017). Regarding the study in general: T cell receptor beta repertoires were profiled in healthy donors and ankylosing spondylitis patients so that disease-linked TCR variants could be found. The full study cohort comprised 20 to 30 ankylosing spondylitis patients and roughly 100 healthy donors. Peripheral blood was sampled, and synovial fluid was additionally collected from ankylosing spondylitis patients. Beyond this particular receptor, the publication reports: In peripheral blood, the disease-linked clones were found at relatively low frequencies and had a CD8+ phenotype. Some motif variants were previously reported in synovial fluid and blood of reactive arthritis patients, suggesting common disease-initiation mechanisms. Blood from ankylosing spondylitis patients appeared to be characterized by a TCR beta motif made up of eight highly homologous amino acid variants. The disease-linked clones were reported as significantly enriched in matched synovial fluid samples from ankylosing spondylitis patients.

The run used an Illumina HiSeq 2500. Quantitative 5'-RACE with molecular barcodes was used to prepare TCR beta libraries. Turning to the authors' computational methods: To identify disease-linked TCR variants, a new computational method was used, one built on a probabilistic model of VDJ rearrangement. TCRdb trimmed the raw reads at Q25, called clones with MiXCR and kept productive beta chains. Every CDR3 protein is listed once, alongside the most common genes and DNA of its rows. V and J calls and clone size were set by TCRdb, not the authors. This sample has under 550,000 distinct CDR3 sequences in its table, and about 25% of those were observed once. In total, the top ten clones hold roughly 0.8% of the sample. V has 5 bases trimmed and J has 6 bases trimmed; junction bases matching no gene number 5. Via the germline V gene, CDR1 is SGHTA and CDR2 FQGNSA. Its CDR3 holds 15 amino acids, cysteine through phenylalanine. The entry retains the CDR3 DNA only, 45 bases that are in frame from base 1.

The TCR sequence derives from a male donor with ankylosing spondylitis. The chain is encoded by TRBV7-2 joined to TRBJ2-7, with 15 bases matching TRBD2. The sample comprised blood, either unsorted or a sorted T cell fraction (not recorded which). CDR3 loop: CASSPPGLAGGEQYF. The sequenced DNA is TGTGCCAGCAGCCCGCCGGGACTAGCGGGAGGCGAGCAGTACTTC.